The 9 T cell receptor beta chains reported below all come from one sample, sequenced in a study of T cells in Graves' hyperthyroidism and ophthalmopathy. Amplification of TCR beta CDR3 regions was performed using RNA transcripts as template. The primer set for the first-round RT-PCR of the TCR CDR3 was HTBI. TCRdb re-analysed the multiplex PCR reads in MiXCR, keeping a single row per CDR3 protein. Of approximately 690,000 distinct CDR3 sequences listed, about a fifth are singletons. Sequenced: blood. These receptors came from a young man with Graves' ophthalmopathy.

V gene TRBV10-3 combines with J gene TRBJ2-3; D tentatively fits TRBD1 or TRBD2 (5 bases each). Trimming left V 0 bases short and J 4 bases short, with 8 bases between. The CDR3 runs 14 residues. Germline V gene sequence: CDR1 ENHRY, CDR2 SYGVKD. CDR3 DNA sequence: TGTGCCATCAGTGAGTCCCGGGGCCCAGATACGCAGTATTTT. Translation: CAISESRGPDTQYF.

This clonotype was counted between two and nine times. The gene calls are TRBV7-2 and TRBJ2-1; 11 bases line up with TRBD2. The CDR3 is 16 amino acids. J gave up 7 bases and V 5 bases, and 10 bases lay outside the gene matches. Germline V gene sequence: CDR1 SGHTA, CDR2 FQGNSA. In DNA, the CDR3 is TGTGCCAGCAGCCTTCGGACTAGCGGGTTGGTAAATGAGCAGTTCTTC. It yields the protein CASSLRTSGLVNEQFF.

This clonotype came up many times. V usage is TRBV7-9 and J usage is TRBJ2-7; D possibly corresponds to TRBD2 (6 bases). V lost 5 bases to trimming and J lost 2 bases, with 10 bases between them. Germline V lookup: CDR1 SEHNR, CDR2 FQNEAQ (reference sequence). This CDR3 region has 13 residues. The CDR3 region has the DNA TGTGCCAGCAGCATGGGGGGTGCCTACGAGCAGTACTTC. Protein sequence: CASSMGGAYEQYF.

This chain uses TRBV28 with TRBJ2-5, with D hard to call. Germline V gene sequence: CDR1 MDHEN, CDR2 SYDVKM. V was cut by 6 bases and J by 4 bases, with 24 bases left in between. The CDR3 spans 17 residues. The CDR3 region is CASSPPSWQQKGETQYF. CDR3 bases: TGTGCCAGCAGCCCCCCGTCCTGGCAGCAGAAGGGAGAGACCCAGTACTTC.

This clonotype came up a few times. The chain is built from TRBV5-6 and TRBJ1-1; tentatively, D is TRBD1 (6 bases). The V end was cut by 0 bases, the J end by 4 bases, with 13 bases between. The germline gives CDR1 SGHDT, CDR2 YYEEEE. The CDR3 has 15 residues. CDR3 sequence (DNA): TGTGCCAGCAGCTTGGCGGGGGGCGAGTTCACTGAAGCTTTCTTT. It translates to CASSLAGGEFTEAFF. Full variable domain (outside the CDR3, taken from reference TRBV5-6 and TRBJ1-1): DAGVTQSPTHLIKTRGQQVTLRCSPKSGHDTVSWYQQALGQGPQFIFQYYEEEERQRGNFPDRFSGHQFPNYSSELNVNALLLGDSALYLCASSLAGGEFTEAFFGQGTRLTVV.

This clonotype was recorded many times. The chain uses TRBV13 and TRBJ2-3, with 9 positions matching TRBD1. The CDR3 totals 20 residues. J was trimmed by 0 bases and V by 4 bases; bases with no gene match: 17. Germline CDR1 reads PRHDT; CDR2 reads FYEKMQ (reference sequence). CDR3 sequence: CASSSTGTGRLYASTDTQYF. The CDR3 coding sequence is TGTGCCAGCAGCTCGACCGGGACAGGGAGACTTTATGCTAGCACAGATACGCAGTATTTT.

This clonotype has more than one count but fewer than ten. The chain links TRBV5-6 to TRBJ1-6; no clear D. The CDR3 length is 12 residues. V was trimmed by 6 bases and J by 8 bases, leaving 9 bases between them. CDR1 is SGHDT, CDR2 YYEEEE, per germline. The CDR3 region is CASTRGDSPLHF. The CDR3 DNA is TGTGCCAGCACCCGCGGAGATTCACCCCTCCACTTT.

This clonotype showed up just once. The chain combines TRBV12-3 or TRBV12-4 with TRBJ1-2; 9 bases align to TRBD1. This CDR3 has 14 amino acids. V trimming: 6 bases; J trimming: 5 bases; junction bases outside the gene matches: 7. The CDR3 spells CASRGQGVQYGYTF. The DNA of the CDR3 is TGTGCCAGCAGGGGACAGGGAGTTCAATATGGCTACACCTTC.

This clonotype was counted at least ten times. The chain employs TRBV20-1 and TRBJ1-1; D may be TRBD1 (6 bases). The germline V gene encodes CDR1 DFQATT and CDR2 SNEGSKA (reference sequence). CDR3 length equals 13 residues. The germline V and J ends were trimmed by 0 bases and 11 bases, with 16 bases remaining between them. The CDR3 DNA reads TGCAGTGCTAGAGAGGGGGGCTCAGGGTGGGCTTTCTTT. Its protein is CSAREGGSGWAFF.